This TCR beta chain was captured in a study of OX40 agonist ivuxolimab in advanced cancers. Study summary: A partial response was reached by three patients: one with hepatocellular carcinoma and two with cutaneous melanoma.

Looked up from germline, CDR1 is SGHTA and CDR2 is FQGNSA. The CDR3 covers 12 residues. Trimming pared 3 bases from V and 2 bases from J, leaving 1 base between. Baseline, cycle 4 day 1, and cycle 7 day 1 were the blood sampling points. Sequenced by immunoSEQ multiplex PCR; TCRdb stores in-frame clones only, minus some. Of 96,000 or so clones in the sample, roughly 91% were seen once. The material sequenced was CD4+ or CD8+ T cells sorted from blood, taken in a trial of the OX40 agonist ivuxolimab. This receptor was obtained from an adult with an advanced solid tumor such as melanoma, head and neck, liver or kidney cancer. This chain links TRBV7-2 with TRBJ2-2; D gene uncertain. This CDR3 reads CASSFNTGELFF. The CDR3, as DNA: TGTGCCAGCAGCTTCAACACCGGGGAGCTGTTTTTT.